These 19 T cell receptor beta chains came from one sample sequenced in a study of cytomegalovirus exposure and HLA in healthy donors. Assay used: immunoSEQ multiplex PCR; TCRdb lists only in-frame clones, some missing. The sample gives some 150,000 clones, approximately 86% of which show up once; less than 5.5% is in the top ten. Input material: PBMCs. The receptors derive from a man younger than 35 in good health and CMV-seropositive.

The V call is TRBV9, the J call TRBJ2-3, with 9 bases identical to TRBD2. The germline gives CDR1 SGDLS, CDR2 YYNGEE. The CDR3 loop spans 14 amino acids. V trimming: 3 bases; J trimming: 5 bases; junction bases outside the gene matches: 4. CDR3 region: CASSGTSEIDTQYF. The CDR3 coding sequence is TGTGCCAGCAGCGGGACTAGCGAAATAGATACGCAGTATTTT.

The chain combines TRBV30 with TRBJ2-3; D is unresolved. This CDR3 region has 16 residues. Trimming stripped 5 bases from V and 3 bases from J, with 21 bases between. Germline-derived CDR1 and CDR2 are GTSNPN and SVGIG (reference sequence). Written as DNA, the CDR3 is TGTGCCTGGGTCCCCTTTCGGAGCTCCGGGACAGATACGCAGTATTTT. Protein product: CAWVPFRSSGTDTQYF.

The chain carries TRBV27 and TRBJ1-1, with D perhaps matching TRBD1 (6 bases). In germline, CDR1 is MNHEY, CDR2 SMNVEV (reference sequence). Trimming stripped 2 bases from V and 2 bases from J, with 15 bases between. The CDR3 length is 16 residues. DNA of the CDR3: TGTGCCAGCAGTTTAAGTAAGGGGGTCAAAAACACTGAAGCTTTCTTT. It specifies CASSLSKGVKNTEAFF.

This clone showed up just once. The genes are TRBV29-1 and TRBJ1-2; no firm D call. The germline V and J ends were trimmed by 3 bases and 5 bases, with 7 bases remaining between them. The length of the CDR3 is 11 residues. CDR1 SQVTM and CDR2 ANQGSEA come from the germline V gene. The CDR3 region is CSVDEGYGYTF. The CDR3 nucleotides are TGCAGCGTTGATGAGGGTTATGGCTACACCTTC.

Here the CDR3 DNA reads TGTGCCAGTAGTATAGGTGTCGCGAAGCTGTTTTTT. Translation gives CASSIGVAKLFF. This chain joins TRBV19 and TRBJ1-4; no reliable D call. The CDR3 extends over 12 amino acids. Trimming cost V 1 base and J 14 bases, with 11 bases left between them. Germline CDR1 is LNHDA and CDR2 is SQIVND (reference sequence).

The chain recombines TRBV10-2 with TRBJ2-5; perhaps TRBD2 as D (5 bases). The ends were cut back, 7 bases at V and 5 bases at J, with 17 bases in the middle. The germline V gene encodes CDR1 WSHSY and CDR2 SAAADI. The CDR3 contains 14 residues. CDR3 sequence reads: CASTVPTIEETQYF. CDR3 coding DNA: TGCGCCAGCACCGTCCCGACTATCGAGGAGACCCAGTACTTC.

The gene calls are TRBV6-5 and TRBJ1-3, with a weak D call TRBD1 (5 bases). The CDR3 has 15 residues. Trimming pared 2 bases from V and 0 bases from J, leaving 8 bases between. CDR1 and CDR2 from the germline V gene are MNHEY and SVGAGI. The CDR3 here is CASSYDSSSGNTIYF. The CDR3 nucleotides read TGTGCCAGCAGTTACGACAGCTCCTCTGGAAACACCATATATTTT.

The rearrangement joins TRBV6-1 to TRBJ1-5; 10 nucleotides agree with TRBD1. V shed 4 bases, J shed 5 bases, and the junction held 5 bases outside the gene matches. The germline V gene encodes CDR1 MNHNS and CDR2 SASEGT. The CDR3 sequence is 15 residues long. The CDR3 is CASSGTGGIYQPQHF. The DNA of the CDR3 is TGTGCCAGCAGTGGGACAGGGGGTATTTATCAGCCCCAGCATTTT.

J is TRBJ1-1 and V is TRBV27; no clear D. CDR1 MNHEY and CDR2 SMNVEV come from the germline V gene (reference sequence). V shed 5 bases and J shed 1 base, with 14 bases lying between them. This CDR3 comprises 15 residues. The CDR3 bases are TGTGCCAGCAGTCCCCAACTCGTTTCGAACACTGAAGCTTTCTTT. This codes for CASSPQLVSNTEAFF.

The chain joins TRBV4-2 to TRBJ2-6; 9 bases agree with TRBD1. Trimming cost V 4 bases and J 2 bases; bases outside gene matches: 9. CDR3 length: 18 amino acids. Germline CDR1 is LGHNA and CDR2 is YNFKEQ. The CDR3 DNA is TGTGCCAGCAGCCTCGGACAGGGGCGAATGGCTGGGGCCAACGTCCTGACTTTC. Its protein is CASSLGQGRMAGANVLTF.

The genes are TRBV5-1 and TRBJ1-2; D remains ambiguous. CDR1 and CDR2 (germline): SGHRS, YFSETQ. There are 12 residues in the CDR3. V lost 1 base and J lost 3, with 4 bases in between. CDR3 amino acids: CASSLPDYGYTF. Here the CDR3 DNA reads TGCGCCAGCAGCTTGCCGGACTATGGCTACACCTTC.

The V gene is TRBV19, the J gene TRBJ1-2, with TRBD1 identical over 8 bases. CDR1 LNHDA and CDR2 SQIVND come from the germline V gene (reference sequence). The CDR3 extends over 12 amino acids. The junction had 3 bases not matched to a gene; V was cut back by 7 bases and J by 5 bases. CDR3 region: CASNNRGYGYTF. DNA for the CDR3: TGTGCCAGTAATAACAGGGGGTATGGCTACACCTTC.

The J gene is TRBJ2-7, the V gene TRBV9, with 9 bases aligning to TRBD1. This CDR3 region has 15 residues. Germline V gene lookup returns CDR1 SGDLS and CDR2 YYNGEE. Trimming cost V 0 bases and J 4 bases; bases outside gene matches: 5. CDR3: CASSVGTGETYEQYF. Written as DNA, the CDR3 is TGTGCCAGCAGCGTAGGGACAGGGGAGACGTACGAGCAGTACTTC. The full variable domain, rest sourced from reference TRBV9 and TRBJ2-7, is DSGVTQTPKHLITATGQRVTLRCSPRSGDLSVYWYQQSLDQGLQFLIQYYNGEERAKGNILERFSAQQFPDLHSELNLSSLELGDSALYFCASSVGTGETYEQYFGPGTRLTVT.

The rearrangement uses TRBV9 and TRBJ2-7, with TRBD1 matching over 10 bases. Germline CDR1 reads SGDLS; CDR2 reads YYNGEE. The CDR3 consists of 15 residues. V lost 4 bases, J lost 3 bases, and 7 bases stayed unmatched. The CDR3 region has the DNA TGTGCCAGCAGCCCTTGGGGACAGGGGCACTACGAGCAGTACTTC. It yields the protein CASSPWGQGHYEQYF.

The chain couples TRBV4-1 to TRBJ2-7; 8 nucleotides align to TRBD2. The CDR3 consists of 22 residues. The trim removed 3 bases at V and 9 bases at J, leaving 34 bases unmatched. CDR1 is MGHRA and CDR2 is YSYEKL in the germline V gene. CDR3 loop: CASSHPGLEGNGESGARKGQYF. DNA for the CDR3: TGCGCCAGCAGCCACCCGGGACTAGAAGGAAACGGGGAATCGGGGGCTAGAAAGGGGCAGTACTTC.

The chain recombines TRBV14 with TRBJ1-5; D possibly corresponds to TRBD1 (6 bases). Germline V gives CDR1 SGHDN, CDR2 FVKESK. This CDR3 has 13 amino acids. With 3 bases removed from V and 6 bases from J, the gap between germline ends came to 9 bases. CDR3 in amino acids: CASSHTGTQPQHF. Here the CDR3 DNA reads TGTGCCAGCAGCCATACAGGGACTCAGCCCCAGCATTTT.

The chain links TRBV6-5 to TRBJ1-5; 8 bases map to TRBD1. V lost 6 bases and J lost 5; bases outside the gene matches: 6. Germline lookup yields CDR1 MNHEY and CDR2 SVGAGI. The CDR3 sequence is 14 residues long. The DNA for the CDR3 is TGTGCCAGCAGGCCCGACAGGGGTTATCAGCCCCAGCATTTT. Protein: CASRPDRGYQPQHF.

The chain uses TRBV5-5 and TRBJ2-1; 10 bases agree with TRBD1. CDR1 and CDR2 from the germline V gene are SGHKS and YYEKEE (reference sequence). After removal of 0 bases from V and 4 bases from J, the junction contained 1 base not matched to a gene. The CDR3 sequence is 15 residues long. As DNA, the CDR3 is TGTGCCAGCAGCTTGGAGGGACAGGGGTACAATGAGCAGTTCTTC. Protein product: CASSLEGQGYNEQFF.

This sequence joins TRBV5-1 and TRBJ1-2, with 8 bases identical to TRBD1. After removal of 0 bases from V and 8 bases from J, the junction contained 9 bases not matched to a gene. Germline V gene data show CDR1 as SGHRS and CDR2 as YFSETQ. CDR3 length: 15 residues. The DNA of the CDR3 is TGCGCCAGCAGCTTGGCCCGACGACAGGGGAGAGGCTACACCTTC. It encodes CASSLARRQGRGYTF.